The 15 T cell receptor beta chains in this list originate from one sample, sequenced in a study of T cell responses to AZD1222 COVID-19 vaccine. Method: immunoSEQ multiplex PCR; TCRdb's copy keeps in-frame clones and lacks some. The table shows approximately 100,000 clones, with 92% occurring only once. The material was peripheral blood, obtained on day 0 of AZD1222 vaccination. All receptors come from an adult in good health.

The genes are TRBV30 and TRBJ1-2; weak D call: TRBD1 (5 bases). From germline, CDR1 is GTSNPN and CDR2 SVGIG (reference sequence). The CDR3 has 12 residues. V shed 0 bases and J shed 5 bases, with 7 bases lying between them. This CDR3 is CAWSVGGYGYTF. The CDR3 DNA is TGTGCCTGGAGTGTGGGGGGGTATGGCTACACCTTC. Combining the CDR3 with reference TRBV30 and TRBJ1-2 gives the whole variable domain SQTIHQWPATLVQPVGSPLSLECTVEGTSNPNLYWYRQAAGRGLQLLFYSVGIGQISSEVPQNLSASRPQDRQFILSSKKLLLSDSGFYLCAWSVGGYGYTFGSGTRLTVV.

This clone was counted a single time. The chain is built from TRBV11-3 and TRBJ1-2, with TRBD1 matching 7 bases. Per germline, CDR1 SGHNT and CDR2 YENEEA. J gave up 6 bases and V 5 bases, and 18 bases lay outside the gene matches. The CDR3 consists of 17 residues. CDR3 nucleotide sequence: TGTGCCAGCAGCCCCCGGGACATTTATAAGAGGGGGCATGGCTACACCTTC. Protein: CASSPRDIYKRGHGYTF. The whole variable domain, remainder taken from reference TRBV11-3 and TRBJ1-2, is EAGVVQSPRYKIIEKKQPVAFWCNPISGHNTLYWYLQNLGQGPELLIRYENEEAVDDSQLPKDRFSAERLKGVDSTLKIQPAELGDSAVYLCASSPRDIYKRGHGYTFGSGTRLTVV.

The chain has TRBV19 and TRBJ2-1; 8 bases line up with TRBD1. CDR1 is LNHDA and CDR2 is SQIVND in the germline V gene (reference sequence). The CDR3 is made up of 14 amino acids. J was trimmed by 8 bases and V by 0 bases; bases with no gene match: 3. For the CDR3, the DNA is TGTGCCAGTAGTATAGACCTACAGGGGGATGAGCAGTTCTTC. This encodes CASSIDLQGDEQFF.

The rearrangement joins TRBV2 to TRBJ1-4, with 7 bases lining up with TRBD1. Germline V gene lookup returns CDR1 SNHLY and CDR2 FYNNEI. J was trimmed by 5 bases and V by 7 bases; bases with no gene match: 1. This CDR3 is 12 amino acids long. The CDR3 protein is CASKQGNEKLFF. The CDR3 region has the DNA TGTGCCAGCAAACAGGGGAATGAAAAACTGTTTTTT.

The rearrangement links TRBV2 to TRBJ2-5, with D perhaps matching TRBD2 (5 bases). Germline loops: CDR1 SNHLY, CDR2 FYNNEI. The CDR3 has 15 residues. V was cut by 4 bases and J by 2 bases, with 14 bases left in between. CDR3 in DNA: TGTGCCAGCAGTGTCGAAGTGGGCGGGCAAGAGACCCAGTACTTC. Residues: CASSVEVGGQETQYF. Based on the CDR3 plus reference TRBV2 and TRBJ2-5, the full variable domain is EPEVTQTPSHQVTQMGQEVILRCVPISNHLYFYWYRQILGQKVEFLVSFYNNEISEKSEIFDDQFSVERPDGSNFTLKIRSTKLEDSAMYFCASSVEVGGQETQYFGPGTRLLVL.

The chain combines TRBV2 with TRBJ2-7; the D is unclear. CDR1 is SNHLY and CDR2 is FYNNEI in the germline V gene. Trimming removed 4 bases at V and 5 bases at J, with 15 bases between. The CDR3 extends over 14 amino acids. DNA for the CDR3: TGTGCCAGCAGTGTACGGCAGCTGGAGAACGAGCAGTACTTC. Translating gives CASSVRQLENEQYF.

The chain recombines TRBV9 with TRBJ1-6, with D perhaps TRBD1 (6 bases). Between the trimmed V and J ends, which lost 2 bases and 7 bases, there was a span of 13 bases. The CDR3 has 15 amino acids. The V gene's germline CDR1 is SGDLS and CDR2 YYNGEE. CDR3 amino acids: CASSVGGAENSPLHF. The CDR3 DNA is TGTGCCAGCAGCGTCGGGGGGGCGGAAAATTCACCCCTCCACTTT.

The chain is built from TRBV19 and TRBJ1-5; the D is unclear. Trimming cost V 6 bases and J 0 bases, with 12 bases left between them. CDR1 and CDR2 from the germline V gene are LNHDA and SQIVND (reference sequence). The CDR3 totals 15 residues. DNA for the CDR3: TGTGCCAGTAGGGCGGATAGGGATAGCAATCAGCCCCAGCATTTT. As protein: CASRADRDSNQPQHF. Supplemented by reference TRBV19 and TRBJ1-5, the full variable domain reads DGGITQSPKYLFRKEGQNVTLSCEQNLNHDAMYWYRQDPGQGLRLIYYSQIVNDFQKGDIAEGYSVSREKKESFPLTVTSAQKNPTAFYLCASRADRDSNQPQHFGDGTRLSIL.

The chain recombines TRBV29-1 with TRBJ1-1; TRBD1 matches 7 bases. Germline V CDR1 and CDR2: SQVTM, ANQGSEA. V lost 8 bases and J lost 4; bases outside the gene matches: 7. This CDR3 is built from 12 residues. This chain's CDR3 is CSSQGVSTEAFF. In DNA, the CDR3 is TGCAGCTCGCAGGGGGTGAGCACTGAAGCTTTCTTT.

The V call is TRBV18, the J call TRBJ1-2, with a possible D match to TRBD1 (5 bases). The V end was cut by 0 bases, the J end by 2 bases, with 19 bases between. Germline loops: CDR1 KGHSH, CDR2 LQKENI. The CDR3 is 18 amino acids. This CDR3 is CASSPPVRATTINYGYTF. The DNA of the CDR3 is TGTGCCAGCTCACCACCGGTCAGGGCTACAACAATAAACTATGGCTACACCTTC.

V gene TRBV11-2 combines with J gene TRBJ1-4, with 10 bases that match TRBD1. The ends lost 2 bases at V and 7 bases at J; junction bases unmatched: 4. This CDR3 is built from 15 residues. Looked up from germline, CDR1 is SGHAT and CDR2 is FQNNGV. The CDR3 sequence is CASSLSDRGLEKLFF. CDR3 sequence (DNA): TGTGCCAGCAGCTTATCAGACAGGGGGCTTGAAAAACTGTTTTTT. The complete variable domain, with remaining parts taken from reference TRBV11-2 and TRBJ1-4, reads EAGVAQSPRYKIIEKRQSVAFWCNPISGHATLYWYQQILGQGPKLLIQFQNNGVVDDSQLPKDRFSAERLKGVDSTLKIQPAKLEDSAVYLCASSLSDRGLEKLFFGSGTQLSVL.

V usage is TRBV4-3 and J usage is TRBJ2-5; TRBD1 matches 7 bases. The CDR3 totals 13 residues. Germline V gives CDR1 LGHNA, CDR2 YSLEER. V was clipped by 3 bases and J by 7 bases; unmatched bases: 5. This chain's CDR3 is CASSHRDSVTQYF. DNA for the CDR3: TGCGCCAGCAGCCACCGGGACAGTGTGACCCAGTACTTC.

The chain combines TRBV6-5 with TRBJ1-5; a weak D match, TRBD1 (6 bases). The V gene lost 4 bases and the J gene lost 9 bases, with 19 bases spanning the gap. This CDR3 contains 15 residues. The V gene's germline CDR1 is MNHEY and CDR2 SVGAGI. CDR3: CASSSTGSFDLPQHF. The CDR3 bases are TGTGCCAGCAGTTCTACAGGGTCCTTCGATTTGCCCCAGCATTTT.

The gene calls are TRBV18 and TRBJ2-7, with 7 bases aligning to TRBD2. Trimming cost V 3 bases and J 4 bases; bases outside gene matches: 9. The CDR3 is made up of 15 amino acids. CDR1 and CDR2 from the germline V gene are KGHSH and LQKENI. Here the CDR3 DNA reads TGTGCCAGCTCACCCCCATTGGGAGGGGCGTACGAGCAGTACTTC. This encodes CASSPPLGGAYEQYF. Full variable domain (outside the CDR3, taken from reference TRBV18 and TRBJ2-7): NAGVMQNPRHLVRRRGQEARLRCSPMKGHSHVYWYRQLPEEGLKFMVYLQKENIIDESGMPKERFSAEFPKEGPSILRIQQVVRGDSAAYFCASSPPLGGAYEQYFGPGTRLTVT.

This clone has only a few counts. The chain combines TRBV7-2 with TRBJ1-4; TRBD1 is a possible D gene (6 bases). This CDR3 spans 16 amino acids. Germline V gene sequence: CDR1 SGHTA, CDR2 FQGNSA. Trimming shortened V by 5 bases and J by 3 bases, and 16 bases separated the two germline ends. CDR3 amino acids: CASSQGTVRSNEKLFF. CDR3 sequence (DNA): TGTGCCAGCAGCCAGGGGACGGTTAGGTCTAATGAAAAACTGTTTTTT.